Sequencing of this T cell receptor beta chain was carried out in a study of shared clonotypes between healthy human individuals. Assay used: immunoSEQ multiplex PCR; TCRdb lists only in-frame clones, some missing. The data contain some 500,000 clones, approximately 95% of them singletons. The specimen was naive CD4+ T cells sorted from blood. Indicated subset: CD45RA+ positively selected. The receptor was isolated from a woman in her 30s in good health.

CDR3 nucleotide sequence: TGTGCCAGCAGCACGGTCTGGGAAAGCACCGGGGAGCTGTTTTTT. Translating it yields CASSTVWESTGELFF. This chain links TRBV28 with TRBJ2-2; D is uncertain. V lost 6 bases and J lost 4, with 15 bases in between. The germline V gene has CDR1 MDHEN and CDR2 SYDVKM. This CDR3 is built from 15 residues.